The clone carrying this T cell receptor (beta chain) turned up a few times. What it binds is unknown. The library was built for alpha chains, so this beta chain is an off-target read and its size means little. In germline, CDR1 is SGHVS, CDR2 FNYEAQ. The CDR3 has 15 amino acids. V was pared by 5 bases and J by 1 base, with 4 bases of the junction left unmatched. This sample is drawn from a study of spatial heterogeneity in lung cancer. For the study at large: More beta-chain than alpha-chain sequences were consistently detected.

A distinct unique molecular identifier was carried by each TCR cDNA molecule. TCRdb analysed the 5' RACE reads with MiXCR anew, one entry per CDR3 protein. The table records about 7,000 distinct CDR3 sequences, roughly 14% of them present only once. Broader study findings: Expanded alpha and beta TCR counts within tumors tracked tumor mutation counts.

Time point reported: sample taken at primary tumor resection. Whole RNA from tumor, nontumor lung or frozen PBMC was sequenced unsorted. This TCR came from a male donor with early-stage non-small cell lung cancer. Sequenced here: lung tumor tissue, sampled at surgery. This chain connects TRBV7-6 to TRBJ2-3; TRBD2 aligns across 9 bases. CDR3 sequence reads: CASSPRTSGTDTQYF. The CDR3 nucleotides are TGTGCCAGCAGCCCCCGGACTAGCGGCACAGATACGCAGTATTTT.